The 4 T cell receptor beta chains listed next were all sequenced from one sample in a study of cytomegalovirus exposure and HLA in healthy donors. The PCR contained 60 Vbeta and 13 Jbeta primers. Data came from immunoSEQ multiplex PCR; TCRdb stores just in-frame clones and leaves some out. The sample contains 150,000 to 200,000 clones, roughly 80% of which appear only once. Material for sequencing was PBMCs. The receptor set was obtained from a female donor in good health and CMV-seronegative.

Turning to this clone: Other nucleotide sequences in the sample specify the same CDR3. The J gene is TRBJ2-3, the V gene TRBV5-1; D is perhaps TRBD2 (6 bases). Trimming pared 2 bases from V and 3 bases from J, leaving 7 bases between. This CDR3 has 13 amino acids. The germline V gene encodes CDR1 SGHRS and CDR2 YFSETQ. CDR3 amino acids: CASSLGGTDTQYF. Here the CDR3 DNA reads TGCGCCAGCAGCTTAGGAGGGACAGATACGCAGTATTTT.

This clone has only a few counts. V is TRBV29-1 and J is TRBJ2-3; TRBD2 agrees at 8 bases. Germline loops: CDR1 SQVTM, CDR2 ANQGSEA. This CDR3 is built from 16 residues. J was trimmed by 6 bases and V by 0 bases; bases with no gene match: 11. The CDR3 sequence: CSVEDLSGGSADTQYF. Written as DNA, the CDR3 is TGCAGCGTTGAAGATCTTTCGGGGGGGTCAGCTGATACGCAGTATTTT.

The chain has TRBV4-1 and TRBJ2-3, with TRBD2 as a possible D gene (6 bases). Trimming pared 4 bases from V and 10 bases from J, leaving 18 bases between. Germline loops: CDR1 MGHRA, CDR2 YSYEKL. The length of the CDR3 is 14 residues. The CDR3 region has the DNA TGCGCCAGCAGCCCTAAGGAGGGGCCAAGCGCGCAGTATTTT. Its translation is CASSPKEGPSAQYF.

The chain links TRBV28 to TRBJ1-5; 7 nucleotides align to TRBD1. This CDR3 contains 14 residues. V shed 5 bases and J 7 bases; nucleotides not matched to a gene: 8. CDR1 is MDHEN, CDR2 SYDVKM, per germline. This CDR3 reads CASSPGGSGQPQHF. The CDR3 region has the DNA TGTGCCAGCAGTCCAGGGGGTTCGGGGCAGCCCCAGCATTTT.